Listed below are T cell receptor beta chains from one sample, sequenced in a study of blood T cell repertoires in COVID-19. Data came from immunoSEQ multiplex PCR; TCRdb stores just in-frame clones and leaves some out. The data show 200,000 to 250,000 clones, with roughly nine tenths seen just once and more than 8.5% held by the top ten. Specimen: peripheral blood. These receptors all come from a woman in her 50s with COVID-19, enrolled during active disease. Each CDR3 is given with its conserved first and last residue. The order of the fields is CDR3 length, D gene, J gene, clone size, V gene, CDR3 protein, CDR3 DNA. The D gene is left open where the match is weak. Some rows mark clone size as missing; the rest say once, few, many or name a class of expanded clone.

>17|TRBD1|TRBJ1-3|-|TRBV15
CATSRDQAGGSGNTIYF
TGTGCCACCAGCAGAGATCAGGCAGGGGGCTCTGGAAACACCATATATTTT
>18|TRBD1|TRBJ1-5|-|TRBV5-8
CASSPRDRGLRGNQPQHF
TGTGCCAGCAGTCCCCGGGACAGGGGGCTTAGAGGTAATCAGCCCCAGCATTTT
>15|TRBD2|TRBJ2-3|-|TRBV6-5
CASSSRTSGEDTQYF
TGTGCCAGCAGCTCCCGGACTAGCGGGGAAGATACGCAGTATTTT
>11|-|TRBJ2-3|-|TRBV20-1
CSADRGDTQYF
TGCAGTGCTGATAGGGGAGATACGCAGTATTTT
>15|-|TRBJ2-2|-|TRBV28
CASSFALVGAGELFF
TGTGCCAGCAGTTTCGCCCTTGTCGGGGCCGGGGAGCTGTTTTTT
>15|-|TRBJ1-5|-|TRBV6-5
CASSYSMASGQPQHF
TGTGCCAGCAGTTACTCTATGGCGAGCGGTCAGCCCCAGCATTTT
>12|TRBD1|TRBJ1-6|-|TRBV6-5
CAIGQGISPLHF
TGTGCCATTGGACAGGGAATTTCACCCCTCCACTTT
>13|-|TRBJ1-3|-|TRBV29-1
CSVVRGVGNTIYF
TGCAGCGTAGTAAGGGGTGTCGGAAACACCATATATTTT
>14|-|TRBJ1-6|-|TRBV18
CASSPLGVVAPLHF
TGTGCCAGCTCCCCCCTCGGGGTCGTGGCACCCCTCCACTTT
>16|-|TRBJ1-1|-|TRBV5-1
CASSLPQGLGNTEAFF
TGCGCCAGCAGCTTACCCCAGGGGCTAGGGAACACTGAAGCTTTCTTT
>15|TRBD2|TRBJ2-4|-|TRBV4-3
CASSQEGRGGTIQYF
TGCGCCAGCAGCCAAGAAGGGCGGGGGGGCACCATTCAGTACTTC
>15|TRBD1|TRBJ1-5|-|TRBV24-1
CATSSSKQGKIPQHF
TGTGCCACCAGCTCTTCGAAACAGGGGAAGATTCCCCAGCATTTT
>14|-|TRBJ1-3|-|TRBV6-2/TRBV6-3
CASSYSTDGNTIYF
TGTGCCAGCAGTTATTCAACAGATGGAAACACCATATATTTT
>12|-|TRBJ1-5|-|TRBV27
CASSLTGQPQHF
TGTGCCAGCAGTTTAACCGGTCAGCCCCAGCATTTT
>15|TRBD1|TRBJ1-2|-|TRBV7-2
CASRVQGGGYYGYTF
TGTGCCAGCAGAGTACAGGGGGGAGGGTACTATGGCTACACCTTC
>14|-|TRBJ1-5|-|TRBV6-5
CASSRGGRNQPQHF
TGTGCCAGCAGCCGGGGAGGCCGCAATCAGCCCCAGCATTTT
>15|TRBD1|TRBJ1-1|-|TRBV6-5
CASRRDRGMNTEAFF
TGTGCCAGCAGGCGGGACAGGGGGATGAACACTGAAGCTTTCTTT
>13|-|TRBJ2-5|-|TRBV11-1
CASSPLQAETQYF
TGTGCCAGCAGCCCCTTACAGGCAGAGACCCAGTACTTC
>14|TRBD1|TRBJ1-2|-|TRBV19
CASSRRQGSRGYTF
TGTGCCAGTAGTAGGAGACAGGGGTCGCGAGGCTACACCTTC
>15|-|TRBJ1-2|-|TRBV27
CASSRTAVGGGGYTF
TGTGCCAGCAGCAGGACGGCGGTGGGGGGAGGTGGCTACACCTTC
>14|TRBD1|TRBJ1-2|-|TRBV30
CAWSVGQGAYGYTF
TGTGCCTGGAGTGTTGGACAGGGGGCCTATGGCTACACCTTC
>16|-|TRBJ1-1|-|TRBV11-3
CASSVYFREMNTEAFF
TGTGCCAGCAGCGTATACTTCAGGGAAATGAACACTGAAGCTTTCTTT
>16|-|TRBJ1-1|-|TRBV5-1
CASSLGRTGRNTEAFF
TGCGCCAGCAGCTTAGGTCGGACGGGGAGGAACACTGAAGCTTTCTTT
>12|-|TRBJ2-7|-|TRBV2
CASSVWGEEQYF
TGTGCCAGCAGTGTTTGGGGGGAAGAGCAGTACTTC
>18|TRBD2|TRBJ2-3|-|TRBV5-5
CASSLAGGSGGHTDTQYF
TGTGCCAGCAGCTTGGCCGGGGGTAGCGGGGGACACACAGATACGCAGTATTTT
>15|TRBD2|TRBJ2-3|-|TRBV11-2
CASSLSGGITDTQYF
TGTGCCAGCAGCTTAAGCGGGGGGATCACAGATACGCAGTATTTT
>11|-|TRBJ2-3|-|TRBV27
CASSSTDTQYF
TGTGCCAGCAGTTCTACAGATACGCAGTATTTT
>15|TRBD1|TRBJ2-1|-|TRBV19
CASSIWQGADNEQFF
TGTGCCAGTAGTATTTGGCAGGGGGCGGACAATGAGCAGTTCTTC
>15|-|TRBJ1-2|-|TRBV21-1
CASSKGQVDFHGYTF
TGTGCCAGCAGCAAGGGACAGGTGGATTTTCATGGCTACACCTTC
>14|-|TRBJ1-6|many|TRBV7-2
CASSLEGLNSPLHF
TGTGCCAGCAGCTTAGAGGGGCTTAATTCACCCCTCCACTTT
>14|TRBD1|TRBJ2-5|-|TRBV5-5
CASSFQGQGGTQYF
TGTGCCAGCAGCTTTCAGGGACAGGGTGGGACCCAGTACTTC
>14|TRBD2|TRBJ2-3|once|TRBV29-1
CSVLLAAKTDTQYF
TGCAGCGTTCTTCTAGCGGCTAAGACAGATACGCAGTATTTT
>15|TRBD1|TRBJ1-1|-|TRBV14
CASSQQGVLGTEAFF
TGTGCCAGCAGCCAACAGGGGGTACTGGGGACTGAAGCTTTCTTT
>14|TRBD1|TRBJ1-5|-|TRBV7-2
CASSTGDRTQPQHF
TGTGCCAGCAGCACGGGGGACAGGACTCAGCCCCAGCATTTT
>13|-|TRBJ2-1|-|TRBV12-3/TRBV12-4
CASSPPGAGEQFF
TGTGCCAGCAGTCCTCCCGGGGCGGGAGAGCAGTTCTTC
>17|-|TRBJ1-3|few|TRBV28
CASSFFARSRSGNTIYF
TGTGCCAGCAGTTTTTTTGCCAGGTCCCGCTCTGGAAACACCATATATTTT